One and the same sample provided the 30 T cell receptor beta chains below, sequenced in a study of blood T cell repertoires in COVID-19. Libraries were prepared by immunoSEQ multiplex PCR; TCRdb keeps only in-frame clonotypes and omits some of them. The sample comprises more than 200,000 clones, approximately 80% of which are singletons, and over 9.5% rests with the top ten. The sequencing input was peripheral blood. Source of these receptors: a woman of 80 years or more with COVID-19, enrolled during active disease.

This chain joins TRBV3-1 (or the pseudogene TRBV3-2) and TRBJ2-5; 13 nucleotides align to TRBD2. This CDR3 region has 15 residues. Per germline, CDR1 LGHDT and CDR2 YNNKEL (reference sequence). V lost 6 bases to trimming and J lost 2 bases; unmatched junction nucleotides: 3. As DNA, the CDR3 is TGTGCCAGCAGGCTACTAGCGGGGGGGCAAGAGACCCAGTACTTC. Encoded protein: CASRLLAGGQETQYF.

The chain employs TRBV7-9 and TRBJ2-2; D ambiguous. The ends were cut back, 3 bases at V and 7 bases at J, with 3 bases in the middle. Germline V gene lookup returns CDR1 SEHNR and CDR2 FQNEAQ (reference sequence). The CDR3 covers 11 residues. CDR3 region: CASSFLGELFF. CDR3 nucleotides: TGTGCCAGCAGCTTTCTCGGGGAGCTGTTTTTT. The variable domain in full, completed from reference TRBV7-9 and TRBJ2-2, reads DTGVSQNPRHKITKRGQNVTFRCDPISEHNRLYWYRQTLGQGPEFLTYFQNEAQLEKSRLLSDRFSAERPKGSFSTLEIQRTEQGDSAMYLCASSFLGELFFGEGSRLTVL.

This chain joins TRBV10-3 and TRBJ1-2, with D possibly TRBD1 on 5 matching bases. The CDR3 covers 13 residues. Germline assignment: CDR1 ENHRY and CDR2 SYGVKD. Trimming took off 11 bases at V and 6 bases at J, with 19 bases between the two ends. CDR3 loop: CAALGMQGDGYTF. As DNA, the CDR3 is TGTGCCGCTTTGGGTATGCAGGGCGATGGCTACACCTTC.

The gene calls are TRBV5-5 and TRBJ1-4, with 9 bases lining up with TRBD1. Germline lookup yields CDR1 SGHKS and CDR2 YYEKEE (reference sequence). The junction had 8 bases not matched to a gene; V was cut back by 1 base and J by 7 bases. CDR3 size: 16 residues. The CDR3 is CASSLLGTGSGEKLFF. The CDR3 DNA sequence: TGTGCCAGCAGCTTGTTGGGGACAGGGTCCGGTGAAAAACTGTTTTTT.

The gene calls are TRBV2 and TRBJ1-6, with D maybe TRBD1 (5 bases). Trimming removed 5 bases at V and 10 bases at J, with 9 bases between. Germline CDR1 is SNHLY and CDR2 is FYNNEI. This CDR3 region has 12 residues. The DNA for the CDR3 is TGTGCCAGCAGTCAGGGCCAATCACCCCTCCACTTT. Protein product: CASSQGQSPLHF.

The genes are TRBV12-3 or TRBV12-4 and TRBJ2-7; 8 bases match TRBD1. This CDR3 is built from 13 residues. V gave up 6 bases and J gave up 3 bases; unmatched junction bases: 4. The CDR3 nucleotides read TGTGCCAGCAGAGGACAGGGCAGCTACGAGCAGTACTTC. It yields the protein CASRGQGSYEQYF.

The rearrangement links TRBV7-2 to TRBJ2-2; 7 positions match TRBD1. CDR1 and CDR2 (germline): SGHTA, FQGNSA. The CDR3 totals 14 residues. The junction had 2 bases not matched to a gene; V was cut back by 5 bases and J by 2 bases. The CDR3 protein is CASSRDSNTGELFF. CDR3 DNA: TGTGCCAGCAGCCGGGACAGTAACACCGGGGAGCTGTTTTTT.

The chain carries TRBV10-1 and TRBJ1-1; the D gene is possibly TRBD1 (5 bases). This CDR3 region has 16 residues. CDR1 and CDR2 (germline): WNHNN, SYGVQD (reference sequence). Trimming removed 0 bases at V and 12 bases at J, with 23 bases between. The CDR3 sequence: CASSESSGQGIGKTFF. The CDR3, as DNA: TGCGCCAGCAGTGAGTCTTCCGGGCAGGGCATTGGAAAAACTTTCTTT.

The chain has TRBV2 and TRBJ2-1; 9 nucleotides align to TRBD1. The length of the CDR3 is 14 residues. The trim removed 4 bases at V and 10 bases at J, leaving 8 bases unmatched. Germline loops: CDR1 SNHLY, CDR2 FYNNEI. The CDR3 region is CASSAGTGMREQFF. The CDR3 DNA sequence: TGTGCCAGCAGTGCCGGGACAGGGATGAGGGAGCAGTTCTTC.

The chain joins TRBV12-3 or TRBV12-4 to TRBJ1-2; no firm D call. The ends were cut back, 7 bases at V and 4 bases at J, with 10 bases in the middle. This CDR3 comprises 12 residues. CDR3 nucleotides: TGTGCCAGCACCACCGGTGTCTATGGCTACACCTTC. Its protein product is CASTTGVYGYTF.

The chain links TRBV14 to TRBJ1-3; TRBD1 agrees at 9 bases. Germline V gives CDR1 SGHDN, CDR2 FVKESK. J gave up 0 bases and V 3 bases, and 9 bases lay outside the gene matches. The CDR3 spans 18 residues. The CDR3 sequence: CASSHRTGARSSGNTIYF. CDR3 in DNA: TGTGCCAGCAGCCACAGGACAGGGGCCAGGAGCTCTGGAAACACCATATATTTT.

The table lists this clone with a few counts. The chain joins TRBV29-1 to TRBJ2-1, with TRBD1 matching over 7 bases. Per germline, CDR1 SQVTM and CDR2 ANQGSEA. The CDR3 has 12 amino acids. The trim removed 4 bases at V and 8 bases at J, leaving 5 bases unmatched. As DNA, the CDR3 is TGCAGCGTTGGAGTAGGGGGCGATGAGCAGTTCTTC. This gives the protein CSVGVGGDEQFF.

The CDR3 loop is CASSEQAWAQYF. The CDR3 coding sequence is TGTGCCAGCAGTGAACAGGCTTGGGCCCAGTACTTC. The rearrangement joins TRBV2 to TRBJ2-5, with D unresolved. CDR3 size: 12 residues. The germline CDR1 and CDR2 sequences are SNHLY and FYNNEI. The ends were cut back, 2 bases at V and 9 bases at J, with 10 bases in the middle. Drawing the rest from reference TRBV2 and TRBJ2-5, the complete variable domain is EPEVTQTPSHQVTQMGQEVILRCVPISNHLYFYWYRQILGQKVEFLVSFYNNEISEKSEIFDDQFSVERPDGSNFTLKIRSTKLEDSAMYFCASSEQAWAQYFGPGTRLLVL.

The chain joins TRBV6-5 to TRBJ2-5; the D gene is possibly TRBD2 (5 bases). Trimming stripped 4 bases from V and 7 bases from J, with 13 bases between. Germline V lookup: CDR1 MNHEY, CDR2 SVGAGI. The CDR3 loop spans 13 amino acids. CDR3 region: CASSSNGVGTQYF. CDR3 coding DNA: TGTGCCAGCAGTTCAAACGGGGTGGGGACCCAGTACTTC.

The rearrangement joins TRBV11-2 to TRBJ2-2; D unclear. From germline, CDR1 is SGHAT and CDR2 FQNNGV. CDR3 length: 13 residues. V shed 4 bases and J shed 5 bases, with 8 bases lying between them. This CDR3 is CASSSPRTGELFF. CDR3 nucleotide sequence: TGTGCCAGCAGCTCCCCCAGGACCGGGGAGCTGTTTTTT.

The chain carries TRBV10-3 and TRBJ2-3; 8 bases match TRBD2. The ends lost 11 bases at V and 3 bases at J; junction bases unmatched: 7. Germline CDR1 and CDR2: ENHRY and SYGVKD. The CDR3 runs to 13 residues. CDR3: CAGRGGGTDTQYF. CDR3 coding DNA: TGTGCCGGACGGGGCGGGGGGACAGATACGCAGTATTTT.

The chain is built from TRBV19 and TRBJ1-5, with TRBD1 as a possible D gene (6 bases). V lost 1 base and J 5 bases, leaving 12 bases between the germline ends. This CDR3 has 15 amino acids. Looked up from germline, CDR1 is LNHDA and CDR2 is SQIVND (reference sequence). CDR3 sequence reads: CASSIGRGPHQPQHF. CDR3 nucleotide sequence: TGTGCCAGTAGTATAGGCAGGGGACCCCATCAGCCCCAGCATTTT.

This sequence joins TRBV28 and TRBJ2-7, with a tentative D call TRBD1 (6 bases). Trimming left V 3 bases short and J 3 bases short, with 9 bases between. The germline gives CDR1 MDHEN, CDR2 SYDVKM. The CDR3 runs to 13 residues. CDR3 in DNA: TGTGCCAGCAGTTTTGAAGGGGGCTACGAGCAGTACGTC. It translates to CASSFEGGYEQYV.

Written as DNA, the CDR3 is TGTGCCAGCAGCCAAGAGTACGGTGCTAATGAAAAACTGTTTTTT. As protein: CASSQEYGANEKLFF. The chain recombines TRBV11-2 with TRBJ1-4; D not certain. V lost 5 bases and J lost 3, with 13 bases in between. Germline values: CDR1 SGHAT, CDR2 FQNNGV. The length of the CDR3 is 15 residues.

Worth noting for this clone: The germline gene is not matched at one end of the junction; a read error may be the cause. The V and J genes are TRBV30 and TRBJ1-4, with D possibly TRBD1 on 5 matching bases. This CDR3 is built from 13 residues. Germline V CDR1 and CDR2: GTSNPN, SVGIG (reference sequence). The CDR3 coding sequence is TGTGCCGGGAAGGGGCAGACTAGTGAAAAACTGTTTTTT. This sequence encodes CAGKGQTSEKLFF.

The chain employs TRBV7-9 and TRBJ2-7, with 10 positions matching TRBD2. Trimming took 3 bases from V and 0 from J; bases not matched to a gene: 2. The germline gives CDR1 SEHNR, CDR2 FQNEAQ (reference sequence). The CDR3 contains 15 residues. CDR3 sequence reads: CASSFSGGSSYEQYV. CDR3 nucleotide sequence: TGTGCCAGCAGCTTTAGCGGGGGGAGCTCCTACGAGCAGTACGTC.

This clone was detected a few times. J is TRBJ1-5 and V is TRBV30; maybe TRBD1 (5 bases). Germline V gene data show CDR1 as GTSNPN and CDR2 as SVGIG (reference sequence). With 1 base removed from V and 5 bases from J, the gap between germline ends came to 12 bases. The CDR3 is made up of 14 amino acids. The CDR3 region is CAWSGRVRDQPQHF. The CDR3 DNA reads TGTGCCTGGAGTGGCAGGGTACGGGATCAGCCCCAGCATTTT.

This clone was recorded a few times. The genes are TRBV19 and TRBJ1-4, with 8 bases fitting TRBD1. J was trimmed by 5 bases and V by 5 bases; bases with no gene match: 7. This CDR3 comprises 15 residues. Germline V gene sequence: CDR1 LNHDA, CDR2 SQIVND (reference sequence). The chain's CDR3 is CASSPQGARNEKLFF. CDR3 coding DNA: TGTGCCAGTAGTCCCCAGGGGGCGCGAAATGAAAAACTGTTTTTT.

This clone was seen a few times. In nucleotides, the CDR3 is TGCGCCAGCACTATGGGACAGGGGACAACTAATGAAAAACTGTTTTTT. It is translated as CASTMGQGTTNEKLFF. This chain joins TRBV5-1 and TRBJ1-4; TRBD1 matches 10 bases. Germline CDR1 SGHRS, CDR2 YFSETQ. Trimming removed 6 bases from V and 0 bases from J; junction bases left unmatched: 5. The length of the CDR3 is 16 residues.

The rearrangement links TRBV28 to TRBJ1-2; 7 bases line up with TRBD1. The CDR3 loop spans 15 amino acids. Germline trimming cut 6 bases from V and 2 bases from J; bases unmatched to any gene: 9. The V gene's germline CDR1 is MDHEN and CDR2 SYDVKM. The CDR3 loop is CASSNPGTANYGYTF. The DNA for the CDR3 is TGTGCCAGCAGCAACCCCGGGACAGCAAACTATGGCTACACCTTC.

The chain uses TRBV28 and TRBJ1-4, with no clear D. Trimming removed 7 bases at V and 4 bases at J, with 10 bases between. Germline V gives CDR1 MDHEN, CDR2 SYDVKM. The CDR3 sequence is 13 residues long. DNA of the CDR3: TGTGCCAGCAAGCTCAATAATAATGAAAAACTGTTTTTT. Its protein product is CASKLNNNEKLFF.

V and J are TRBV5-1 and TRBJ2-3; 12 bases are a match to TRBD2. Looked up from germline, CDR1 is SGHRS and CDR2 is YFSETQ. The J segment lost 5 bases and the V segment lost 4 bases, leaving 5 bases of the junction unmatched. This CDR3 has 15 residues. The CDR3 nucleotides are TGCGCCAGCAGCCCCGGGACTAGCGGGCTAGATACGCAGTATTTT. Protein sequence: CASSPGTSGLDTQYF.

This chain uses TRBV27 with TRBJ1-3; D ambiguous. Between the trimmed V and J ends, which lost 5 bases and 0 bases, there was a span of 8 bases. Germline assignment: CDR1 MNHEY and CDR2 SMNVEV (reference sequence). This CDR3 region has 14 residues. Written as DNA, the CDR3 is TGTGCCAGCAGTCCGGTAAACTCTGGAAACACCATATATTTT. It encodes CASSPVNSGNTIYF.

The chain couples TRBV27 to TRBJ2-2, with 7 nucleotides matching TRBD1. The ends lost 4 bases at V and 2 bases at J; junction bases unmatched: 16. Germline V gene lookup returns CDR1 MNHEY and CDR2 SMNVEV (reference sequence). The CDR3 is 19 residues long. The CDR3 region is CASSSRAFGTEANTGELFF. The CDR3 bases are TGTGCCAGCAGTTCCCGAGCATTTGGGACAGAGGCCAACACCGGGGAGCTGTTTTTT.

The chain recombines TRBV5-3 with TRBJ2-5; a possible D gene is TRBD2 (6 bases). TRBV5-3 is filed as an ORF, its function uncertain. The CDR3 covers 14 residues. Trimming pared 0 bases from V and 4 bases from J, leaving 10 bases between. CDR3 region: CARSLGRRGETQYF. The CDR3 DNA reads TGTGCCAGAAGCTTGGGTCGGCGGGGAGAGACCCAGTACTTC.